This is a list of T cell receptor beta chains from one sample in a study of OX40 agonist ivuxolimab in advanced cancers. Generated by immunoSEQ multiplex PCR, the TCRdb table keeps only in-frame clones and is missing some. The table has 60,000 to 80,000 clones, around 82% seen once. The input for sequencing was CD4+ or CD8+ T cells sorted from blood, taken in a trial of the OX40 agonist ivuxolimab. Receptor source: an adult with an advanced solid tumor such as melanoma, head and neck, liver or kidney cancer. CDR3s include the opening cysteine and the closing phenylalanine or tryptophan. Each record gives: J gene, V gene, CDR3 protein.

TRBJ1-5	TRBV10-3	CAISPTLGGGGNQPQHF
NA	TRBV10-3	CAIRGTGGVNEQYF
TRBJ1-2	TRBV14	CASSQDYGSGYTF
TRBJ2-4	TRBV6-1	CASNDILAKNIQYF
TRBJ2-7	TRBV27	CASSPWTGAQMGFDEQYF
TRBJ1-1	TRBV6-6	CASSYGRGAPEAFF
TRBJ2-5	TRBV5-1	CASSLGGTQYF
TRBJ1-4	TRBV4-2	CASSQAAGPGASNEKLFF
TRBJ1-6	TRBV15	CATSTDRGLGSPLHF
TRBJ1-2	TRBV5-6	CASSRGQGDYGYTF
TRBJ1-5	TRBV19	CASSIRAGEFNQPQHF
TRBJ2-6	TRBV19	CASRILTGANVLTF
TRBJ1-2	TRBV28	CASSETGAGYGYTF
TRBJ2-1	TRBV15	CATSRPPGQGGLNEQFF
TRBJ1-1	TRBV28	CASSLIRTSEAFF
TRBJ2-5	TRBV2	CASHPGSQETQYF
TRBJ2-7	TRBV6-5	CASSDGGHGYEQYF
TRBJ2-1	TRBV5-3	CARSSGSYNEQFF
TRBJ2-3	TRBV29-1	CSVEDAGGSENTQYF
TRBJ2-5	TRBV7-7	CASSLDPGLGETQYF
TRBJ2-6	TRBV11-3	CASSLGLLSGANVLTF
TRBJ1-2	TRBV9	CASSGPTGWVYGYTF
TRBJ1-5	TRBV6-6	CASSLRTGSSYQPQHF
TRBJ2-5	TRBV11-2	CASSPRHIRGQETQYF
TRBJ1-1	TRBV18	CASSRESNTEAFF
TRBJ2-2	TRBV11-1	CASSWPGQGISGELFF
TRBJ1-1	TRBV4-2	CASSQDQGPGAFF
TRBJ2-5	TRBV5-4	CASSSTGRQGATQYF
TRBJ1-4	TRBV7-2	CASSLVGLGEKLFF
TRBJ2-2	TRBV6-6	CASLQGVVNTGELFF
TRBJ2-3	TRBV11-3	CASSLVDSDTQYF
TRBJ2-6	TRBV7-2	CASSFGSGANVLTF
TRBJ2-7	TRBV28	CASSPMSWTSPYEQYF
TRBJ1-4	TRBV4-2	CASSQDRGQGNEKLFF
TRBJ1-2	TRBV7-2	CASSLDRTRIYGYTF
TRBJ2-1	TRBV7-7	CASSVGLNNEQFF
TRBJ2-5	TRBV5-1	CASSLVLAGGQETQYF
TRBJ2-7	TRBV7-2	CASSSVAGGYFDQYF
TRBJ1-1	TRBV11-1	CASSLGVAEAFF
TRBJ1-1	TRBV19	CASSPGMNTEAFF
TRBJ1-1	TRBV5-1	CASSLRRESTEAFF
TRBJ1-2	TRBV29-1	CSVGRVNGYTF
TRBJ1-6	TRBV6-5	CASSEMGANSPLHF